This TCR beta chain came from a study of cytomegalovirus exposure and HLA in healthy donors. Clones were read by immunoSEQ multiplex PCR, and TCRdb kept only the in-frame ones, dropping some. The sample holds 250,000 to 400,000 clones, about 85% seen once. The CDR3 is made up of 15 amino acids. Germline assignment: CDR1 MDHEN and CDR2 SYDVKM. V lost 3 bases and J lost 11; bases outside the gene matches: 9. The TCR originated in a woman in her twenties or thirties in good health and CMV-seropositive. This chain links TRBV28 with TRBJ2-2; 10 bases fit TRBD2. Sequencing was performed on PBMCs. The CDR3 here is CASSLVQRGGGELFF. The CDR3 nucleotides read TGTGCCAGCAGTTTGGTACAGCGGGGGGGCGGAGAGCTGTTTTTT. Drawing the rest from reference TRBV28 and TRBJ2-2, the complete variable domain is DVKVTQSSRYLVKRTGEKVFLECVQDMDHENMFWYRQDPGLGLRLIYFSYDVKMKEKGDIPEGYSVSREKKERFSLILESASTNQTSMYLCASSLVQRGGGELFFGEGSRLTVL.